This T cell receptor beta chain was retrieved from a study of shared clonotypes between healthy human individuals. Germline CDR1 reads MNHEY; CDR2 reads SVGAGI. The V end lost 0 bases, the J end lost 4 bases, and 10 bases lay between the germline ends. This CDR3 is 15 amino acids long. Assay used: immunoSEQ multiplex PCR; TCRdb lists only in-frame clones, some missing. Counted here are hundreds of thousands of clones, around three quarters occurring once; the ten biggest clones make up 1.5% to 2%. The chain combines TRBV6-5 with TRBJ1-3, with a possible D match to TRBD1 (6 bases). This receptor was obtained from a woman in her 30s in good health. What was sequenced was memory CD4+ T cells sorted from blood. Subset of the sample: CD45RA-negative fraction. The CDR3 reads CASSYSRDKGNTIYF. CDR3 DNA: TGTGCCAGCAGTTACTCGAGGGACAAAGGAAACACCATATATTTT.